A selection of T cell receptor beta chains follows, all from one sample in a study of blood T cell repertoires in COVID-19. TCRdb's table, derived via immunoSEQ multiplex PCR, lists solely in-frame clones and lacks some. The profile covers around 430,000 clones, with about 91% appearing a single time and roughly 13% taken by the ten largest. The sample was peripheral blood. The receptors shown here come from a woman aged 50 to 65 with COVID-19, enrolled during active disease. CDR3s include the opening cysteine and the closing phenylalanine or tryptophan. The D gene is left open where the match is weak. Size is stated for part of the rows, as once, few or many counts, or as a class when the clone is expanded.

size,D,V,J,DNA,CDR3
NA,NA,TRBV19,TRBJ2-3,TGTGCCAGTAGTATAGATGGGCAAAGGCAGTATTTT,CASSIDGQRQYF
NA,TRBD2,TRBV5-1,TRBJ2-7,TGCGCCAGCAGCCCCTTTGGGGGGGACGAGCAGTACTTC,CASSPFGGDEQYF
once,NA,TRBV5-5,TRBJ1-2,TGTGCCAGCAGCTTGATTCAAGGGGACTATGGCTACACCTTC,CASSLIQGDYGYTF
few,NA,TRBV18,TRBJ2-2,TGTGCCAGCTCACCACCAACAGGGGAGCTGTTTTTT,CASSPPTGELFF
NA,TRBD1,TRBV7-2,TRBJ1-1,TGTGCCAGCAGCTTACAGGGGGCCGGCGGCACTGAAGCTTTCTTT,CASSLQGAGGTEAFF
NA,TRBD1,TRBV12-3/TRBV12-4,TRBJ2-1,TGTGCCAGCAGTTTGACAGGGGGGAATGAGCAGTTCTTC,CASSLTGGNEQFF
NA,TRBD1,TRBV5-4,TRBJ2-3,TGTGCCAGCAGCCCCCAGAGGACAGGGAACACAGATACGCAGTATTTT,CASSPQRTGNTDTQYF
NA,NA,TRBV27,TRBJ1-1,TGTGCCAGCAGTTCCCCGGCCAGCGCTATGAACACTGAAGCTTTCTTT,CASSSPASAMNTEAFF
NA,NA,TRBV12-3/TRBV12-4,TRBJ2-3,TGTGCCAGCGCGGCGGGGAGCACAGATACGCAGTATTTT,CASAAGSTDTQYF
NA,TRBD2,TRBV2,TRBJ2-2,TGTGCCAGTGAGCGGGGGCTGACCGGGGAGCTGTTTTTT,CASERGLTGELFF
few,NA,TRBV10-3,TRBJ2-2,TGTGCCATCAGTGCGACCGGGGAGCTGTTTTTT,CAISATGELFF
NA,TRBD1,TRBV9,TRBJ1-1,TGTGCCAGCAGCGTATACAGGGGTGACACTGAAGCTTTCTTT,CASSVYRGDTEAFF
NA,NA,TRBV6-1,TRBJ1-1,TGTGCCAGCAGTGAAGCGCTTAAGCGCACTGAAGCTTTCTTT,CASSEALKRTEAFF
NA,NA,TRBV20-1,TRBJ1-2,TGCAGTGCTAGTTCCAGGAAGGACTATGGCTACACCTTC,CSASSRKDYGYTF
NA,NA,TRBV19,TRBJ2-3,TGTGCCAGTAGTATGCGAGATACGCAGTATTTT,CASSMRDTQYF
NA,TRBD1,TRBV6-5,TRBJ1-2,TGTGCCAGCTCTAACAGGGGATATGGCTACACCTTC,CASSNRGYGYTF
few,NA,TRBV27,TRBJ1-3,TGTGCCAGCAGTCCGTTGTCCTCTGGAAACACCATATATTTT,CASSPLSSGNTIYF
NA,NA,TRBV6-5,TRBJ1-1,TGTGCCAGCACCAGGCAGGGTCTAATGAACACTGAAGCTTTCTTT,CASTRQGLMNTEAFF
once,NA,TRBV12-5,TRBJ2-2,TGTGCTAGTGGCCCCGGTAGGGGGAACACCGGGGAGCTGTTTTTT,CASGPGRGNTGELFF
NA,TRBD1,TRBV5-1,TRBJ1-4,TGCGCCAGCAGCTTGAGACAGGGAAACGAAAAACTGTTTTTT,CASSLRQGNEKLFF
NA,NA,TRBV5-1,TRBJ1-2,TGCGCCAGCAGCTTAACAGGGATAGCTGGCTACACCTTC,CASSLTGIAGYTF
NA,NA,TRBV28,TRBJ2-1,TGTGCCAGCAGTCGTTACAATGAGCAGTTCTTC,CASSRYNEQFF
few,NA,TRBV11-2,TRBJ1-5,TGTGCCAGCAGCTTAGACAGCAGGGCCCAGCCCCAGCATTTT,CASSLDSRAQPQHF
NA,TRBD1,TRBV6-6,TRBJ1-4,TGTGCCAGCACCAGGGGGGTCCCTAATGAAAAACTGTTTTTT,CASTRGVPNEKLFF
few,NA,TRBV29-1,TRBJ2-2,TGCAGCGTGGACGGGGGGCTGGGCACCGGGGAGCTGTTTTTT,CSVDGGLGTGELFF
NA,NA,TRBV19,TRBJ1-3,TGTGCCAGTAGTGAGTGGATGGGGCCTTCTGGAAACACCATATATTTT,CASSEWMGPSGNTIYF
NA,NA,TRBV24-1,TRBJ2-3,TGTGCCACCAGTGAGGAGGGGGCTAGCACAGATACGCAGTATTTT,CATSEEGASTDTQYF
NA,NA,TRBV27,TRBJ2-3,TGTGCCAGCAGGGAGAGCACAGATACGCAGTATTTT,CASRESTDTQYF
NA,TRBD2,TRBV7-9,TRBJ2-5,TGTGCCAGCAGCGCGACTAGCGGAGGAGAGACCCAGTACTTC,CASSATSGGETQYF
NA,TRBD2,TRBV10-2,TRBJ2-1,TGCGCCAGCACCGGGACTAGCGGGGGGGTGAGTGAGCAGTTCTTC,CASTGTSGGVSEQFF
NA,NA,TRBV3-1/TRBV3-2,TRBJ1-3,TGTGCCAGCAGCCAAGCAGCGGGAAACACCATATATTTT,CASSQAAGNTIYF
NA,NA,TRBV7-3,TRBJ1-2,TGTGCCAGCAGCTTGGGGGGGAAATATGGCTACACCTTC,CASSLGGKYGYTF
NA,TRBD2,TRBV19,TRBJ2-2,TGTGCCGCTAGCGGGGGGTACACCGGGGAGCTGTTTTTT,CAASGGYTGELFF
few,TRBD1,TRBV6-5,TRBJ1-5,TGTGCCAGCAAAAGCAGGGGGCAAAGGCAGCCCCAGCATTTT,CASKSRGQRQPQHF
NA,NA,TRBV29-1,TRBJ2-1,TGCAGCGTTGACCCGGGCAATGAGCAGTTCTTC,CSVDPGNEQFF
NA,TRBD1,TRBV2,TRBJ2-1,TGTGCCAGCAGCCCGGGACAGAGCTACAATGAGCAGTTCTTC,CASSPGQSYNEQFF
NA,NA,TRBV18,TRBJ1-5,TGTGCCAGCTCACCGGGGGGTAGCAATCAGCCCCAGCATTTT,CASSPGGSNQPQHF
NA,TRBD1,TRBV19,TRBJ1-2,TGTGCCAGTAGTTTCTCGACAGGGGCTAACTATGGCTACACCTTC,CASSFSTGANYGYTF
NA,NA,TRBV6-5,TRBJ2-7,TGTGCCAGCAGTTTCGGGGGTTCGAGGTTCGAGCAGTACTTC,CASSFGGSRFEQYF
NA,NA,TRBV12-3/TRBV12-4,TRBJ1-2,TGTGCCAGCAGAATCGGGAGCTATGGCTACACCTTC,CASRIGSYGYTF
few,TRBD1,TRBV7-8,TRBJ1-1,TGTGCCAGTGGGGACAGTTTGAACACTGAAGCTTTCTTT,CASGDSLNTEAFF
NA,NA,TRBV6-5,TRBJ2-7,TGTGCCAGCAGTCGGGACAAATACTACGAGCAGTACTTC,CASSRDKYYEQYF
NA,NA,TRBV13,TRBJ1-2,TGTGCCAGCAGCGAGGGGGGGATATTGACTAACTATGGCTACACCTTC,CASSEGGILTNYGYTF
NA,NA,TRBV3-1/TRBV3-2,TRBJ2-2,TGTGCCAGCAGTCTGGGACTTAACACCGGGGAGCTGTTTTTT,CASSLGLNTGELFF
NA,NA,TRBV6-1,TRBJ2-7,TGTGCCAGCAGTGAAGGGGGCATTCGGGACGAGCAGTACTTC,CASSEGGIRDEQYF
NA,TRBD1,TRBV5-6,TRBJ2-7,TGTGCCAGCAGCCTCGTGGGACAGGGAAACTACGAGCAGTACTTC,CASSLVGQGNYEQYF
NA,NA,TRBV3-1/TRBV3-2,TRBJ2-7,TGTGCCAGCAGCCACGACAACGAGCAGTACTTC,CASSHDNEQYF
NA,NA,TRBV7-9,TRBJ1-3,TGTGCCAGCAGCGCGGTTCTCTCTGGAAACACCATATATTTT,CASSAVLSGNTIYF
once,TRBD2,TRBV11-3,TRBJ2-3,TGTGCCAGCAGCTCGAGCGGGGGAAGAGATACGCAGTATTTT,CASSSSGGRDTQYF
NA,TRBD1,TRBV28,TRBJ2-5,TGTGCCAGCAGTCCGAGGGGGCAGCAAGAGACCCAGTACTTC,CASSPRGQQETQYF
NA,NA,TRBV12-3/TRBV12-4,TRBJ2-3,TGTGCCAGCAGTCATAGCACAGATACGCAGTATTTT,CASSHSTDTQYF